The T cell receptor (beta chain) described here comes from a study of identical twins. Study-wide findings and caveats: Modelling approaches yielded underestimates of out-of-frame TCR alpha sharing between monozygotic twins. A cross-sectional statistical analysis, not follow-up of the same donors, supported the conclusions. There were fewer insertions in abundant cord blood beta clonotypes, but memory repertoires showed no such pattern.

TCRdb re-called the 5' RACE reads with MiXCR, one entry per CDR3 protein. The table records under 450,000 distinct CDR3 sequences, about 18% of them present only once. Looked up from germline, CDR1 is SGDLS and CDR2 is YYNGEE. V lost 0 bases, J lost 4 bases, and 4 bases stayed unmatched. The CDR3 is made up of 16 amino acids. Comment on this clonotype: Its target is not known.

Sequencing was done on a sample of naive T cells sorted from blood. The receptor comes from a man aged 45-65 years in good health. This chain links TRBV9 with TRBJ1-5; TRBD1 aligns across 10 bases. CDR3 amino acids: CASSVAGTGDNQPQHF. In DNA form, the CDR3 reads TGTGCCAGCAGCGTAGCCGGGACAGGGGATAATCAGCCCCAGCATTTT.